These 24 T cell receptor beta chains originate from one sample sequenced in a study of CD8 T cells in ankylosing spondylitis. A single record per CDR3 protein comes from TCRdb applying MiXCR to the 5' RACE reads. The sample contains about 240,000 distinct CDR3 sequences, 8.6% of which appear only once. Sequencing input: blood, either unsorted or a sorted T cell fraction (not recorded which). Source of these receptors: a male donor with ankylosing spondylitis or in good health (not recorded which).

This clonotype was recorded many times. The V and J genes are TRBV7-8 and TRBJ1-1; possibly TRBD1 for D (6 bases). This CDR3 region has 15 residues. CDR1 is SGHVS, CDR2 FQNEAQ, per germline. The V and J ends lost 7 bases and 5 bases respectively, with 20 bases between them. CDR3 amino acids: CASKMGTGLGTEAFF. DNA for the CDR3: TGTGCCAGCAAAATGGGAACAGGGCTCGGTACTGAAGCTTTCTTT.

This clonotype was observed at least ten times. The V gene is TRBV7-3, the J gene TRBJ2-7; TRBD2 is a possible D gene (6 bases). This CDR3 has 13 residues. Trimming shortened V by 2 bases and J by 5 bases, and 10 bases separated the two germline ends. Germline V gene lookup returns CDR1 SGHTA and CDR2 FQGTGA. CDR3 nucleotides: TGTGCCAGCAGCTTATCGGGGGACCACGAGCAGTACTTC. Its protein product is CASSLSGDHEQYF.

This clonotype was seen more than once but under ten times. V is TRBV20-1 and J is TRBJ2-7, with 7 positions matching TRBD2. Germline V gene sequence: CDR1 DFQATT, CDR2 SNEGSKA (reference sequence). The V and J ends lost 6 bases and 2 bases, in that order; junction bases with no gene match: 13. The CDR3 sequence is 15 residues long. The CDR3 DNA sequence: TGCAGTGCGCGTCCCGGGACTACCTCCCCCTACGAGCAGTACTTC. As protein: CSARPGTTSPYEQYF.

This clonotype has a count of ten or more. J is TRBJ2-3 and V is TRBV20-1; the D is unclear. The germline V and J ends were trimmed by 4 bases and 5 bases, with 13 bases remaining between them. Germline CDR1 and CDR2: DFQATT and SNEGSKA (reference sequence). The CDR3 has 13 residues. In DNA form, the CDR3 reads TGCAGTGCTATCTTCGTGGTGGGAGATACGCAGTATTTT. This codes for CSAIFVVGDTQYF.

This clonotype was observed at least ten times. This chain uses TRBV27 with TRBJ2-2; TRBD2 matches 7 bases. Germline V gene sequence: CDR1 MNHEY, CDR2 SMNVEV (reference sequence). V dropped 9 bases and J dropped 4; count of bases not matched to a gene: 11. The CDR3 sequence is 15 residues long. DNA of the CDR3: TGTGCCAGTACCCCAGCGGGAACGAGCACCGGGGAGCTGTTTTTT. It encodes CASTPAGTSTGELFF.

This clonotype was detected many times. This chain links TRBV7-9 with TRBJ2-1; TRBD1 matches at 7 bases. Trimming removed 1 base from V and 8 bases from J; junction bases left unmatched: 2. Germline V lookup: CDR1 SEHNR, CDR2 FQNEAQ (reference sequence). This CDR3 region has 13 residues. CDR3 sequence (DNA): TGTGCCAGCAGCTTAGACAGGGGAGATGAGCAGTTCTTC. Translation: CASSLDRGDEQFF.

This clonotype has at least ten counts. This chain uses TRBV20-1 with TRBJ2-1; 8 nucleotides line up with TRBD2. CDR1 and CDR2 (germline): DFQATT, SNEGSKA (reference sequence). The trim removed 5 bases at V and 0 bases at J, leaving 9 bases unmatched. The CDR3 runs to 16 residues. CDR3 nucleotide sequence: TGCAGTGCTCGGTCTGAGCGGGAGCTCTCCTACAATGAGCAGTTCTTC. Translated, it gives CSARSERELSYNEQFF.

This clonotype was counted at least ten times. This chain uses TRBV10-3 with TRBJ2-3; 9 bases map to TRBD2. Germline V CDR1 and CDR2: ENHRY, SYGVKD. The CDR3 is 16 amino acids. J gave up 5 bases and V 4 bases, and 10 bases lay outside the gene matches. CDR3 sequence (DNA): TGTGCCATCAGTGTATCCGAGCGGGGGGCCGGAGATACGCAGTATTTT. It is translated as CAISVSERGAGDTQYF.

The chain has TRBV7-9 and TRBJ1-5; D is unresolved. CDR1 is SEHNR and CDR2 is FQNEAQ in the germline V gene (reference sequence). The CDR3 spans 16 residues. Trimming removed 1 base from V and 6 bases from J, with 16 bases in between. In DNA, the CDR3 is TGTGCCAGCAGCTTAGGGGGTCGGGCAGGCTTTCAGCCCCAGCATTTT. Protein: CASSLGGRAGFQPQHF.

This clonotype was counted many times. The chain's CDR3 is CAWSVPGADTQYF. For the CDR3, the DNA is TGTGCCTGGAGTGTACCCGGTGCAGATACGCAGTATTTT. The chain links TRBV30 to TRBJ2-3, with D unclear. CDR3 length: 13 amino acids. The V and J ends lost 0 bases and 4 bases respectively, with 8 bases between them. Germline CDR1 reads GTSNPN; CDR2 reads SVGIG (reference sequence). Variable domain in full (rest from reference TRBV30 and TRBJ2-3): SQTIHQWPATLVQPVGSPLSLECTVEGTSNPNLYWYRQAAGRGLQLLFYSVGIGQISSEVPQNLSASRPQDRQFILSSKKLLLSDSGFYLCAWSVPGADTQYFGPGTRLTVL.

In its sample, this clonotype was seen many times. The chain links TRBV27 to TRBJ2-5; 8 positions match TRBD2. This CDR3 spans 13 amino acids. Germline CDR1 reads MNHEY; CDR2 reads SMNVEV (reference sequence). J was trimmed by 4 bases and V by 6 bases; bases with no gene match: 4. In DNA form, the CDR3 reads TGTGCCAGCAGAGCGGGAGAAGGAGAGACCCAGTACTTC. Its protein is CASRAGEGETQYF.

This clonotype has at least ten counts. This chain joins TRBV5-1 and TRBJ2-3; TRBD2 matches at 9 bases. V lost 4 bases, J lost 2 bases, and 5 bases stayed unmatched. This CDR3 contains 15 residues. Germline V gene data show CDR1 as SGHRS and CDR2 as YFSETQ. The CDR3 sequence is CASSTTSGLTDTQYF. CDR3 DNA sequence: TGCGCCAGCAGCACGACTAGCGGCCTCACAGATACGCAGTATTTT.

This clonotype showed up many times. The V call is TRBV5-1, the J call TRBJ2-5, with 11 bases aligning to TRBD2. V shed 5 bases, J shed 1 base, and the junction held 4 bases outside the gene matches. The CDR3 has 15 amino acids. Germline loops: CDR1 SGHRS, CDR2 YFSETQ. For the CDR3, the DNA is TGCGCCAGCAGAACTAGCGGGAGTCCCCAAGAGACCCAGTACTTC. Its protein product is CASRTSGSPQETQYF. The whole variable domain, remainder taken from reference TRBV5-1 and TRBJ2-5, is KAGVTQTPRYLIKTRGQQVTLSCSPISGHRSVSWYQQTPGQGLQFLFEYFSETQRNKGNFPGRFSGRQFSNSRSEMNVSTLELGDSALYLCASRTSGSPQETQYFGPGTRLLVL.

This clonotype was counted many times. The DNA of the CDR3 is TGTGCCAGCAGTTCTCCGGGACAGGGATACGAGCAGTTCTTC. Translating it yields CASSSPGQGYEQFF. The genes are TRBV6-5 and TRBJ2-1; 9 nucleotides line up with TRBD1. The CDR3 contains 14 residues. The V gene end was trimmed by 4 bases and the J gene end by 10 bases; junction bases not matched to a gene: 8. Per the germline V gene, CDR1 is MNHEY and CDR2 is SVGAGI.

At least ten counts were recorded for this clonotype. This chain connects TRBV15 to TRBJ1-5; D call uncertain. This CDR3 contains 15 residues. Trimming left V 0 bases short and J 4 bases short, with 10 bases between. CDR1 and CDR2 from the germline V gene are LNHNV and YYDKDF (reference sequence). CDR3 nucleotide sequence: TGTGCCACCAGCAGAGATCCAGCCGGGAATCAGCCCCAGCATTTT. Translated, it gives CATSRDPAGNQPQHF.

This clonotype was seen many times. The rearrangement links TRBV11-2 to TRBJ2-7; 7 nucleotides align to TRBD2. This CDR3 region has 16 residues. The V segment lost 3 bases and the J segment 2 bases; nucleotides outside the gene matches: 10. From germline, CDR1 is SGHAT and CDR2 FQNNGV. The CDR3 protein is CASSFGTTHHPYEQYF. Here the CDR3 DNA reads TGTGCCAGCAGCTTCGGGACTACCCACCACCCCTACGAGCAGTACTTC.

Here the CDR3 DNA reads TGCAGTGCTAGCCAAGAAGAGACCCAGTACTTC. As protein: CSASQEETQYF. V gene TRBV20-1 combines with J gene TRBJ2-5; D gene unclear. This CDR3 has 11 amino acids. V was cut by 3 bases and J by 3 bases, with 5 bases left in between. Per the germline V gene, CDR1 is DFQATT and CDR2 is SNEGSKA (reference sequence).

This clonotype was recorded a few times. The chain joins TRBV7-8 to TRBJ2-7; D remains ambiguous. The V end lost 0 bases, the J end lost 3 bases, and 6 bases lay between the germline ends. This CDR3 has 13 residues. The V gene's germline CDR1 is SGHVS and CDR2 FQNEAQ. The CDR3 coding sequence is TGTGCCAGCAGCTTAGCGTCAAACTACGAGCAGTACTTC. This codes for CASSLASNYEQYF.

Ten or more counts support this clonotype. CDR3 sequence (DNA): TGCAGCGTTGAAGGAACTCCAGGGGGATGGGGCACTGAAGCTTTCTTT. Protein: CSVEGTPGGWGTEAFF. V is TRBV29-1 and J is TRBJ1-1; 7 bases align to TRBD1. CDR3 length equals 16 residues. In germline, CDR1 is SQVTM, CDR2 ANQGSEA. V was pared by 1 base and J by 4 bases, with 12 bases of the junction left unmatched.

This clonotype turned up a few times. V and J are TRBV12-3 or TRBV12-4 and TRBJ2-2; no firm D call. Deletions cut 5 bases from V and 0 bases from J, with 13 bases between. This CDR3 region has 16 residues. The CDR3 reads CASSIPGRANTGELFF. The CDR3 DNA reads TGTGCCAGCAGTATCCCTGGACGGGCGAACACCGGGGAGCTGTTTTTT.

This clonotype appeared many times. This rearrangement joins TRBV5-1 to TRBJ2-2; TRBD1 aligns across 7 bases. This CDR3 region has 17 residues. Trimming removed 3 bases from V and 4 bases from J; junction bases left unmatched: 12. CDR1 and CDR2 from the germline V gene are SGHRS and YFSETQ. The CDR3 nucleotides are TGCGCCAGCAGCTCCCGACAGGGTTTGTTGGGCACCGGGGAGCTGTTTTTT. As protein: CASSSRQGLLGTGELFF.

This clonotype appeared many times. This rearrangement joins TRBV7-9 to TRBJ2-3, with 8 bases matching TRBD2. Per the germline V gene, CDR1 is SEHNR and CDR2 is FQNEAQ (reference sequence). J gave up 0 bases and V 5 bases, and 7 bases lay outside the gene matches. This CDR3 contains 16 residues. CDR3 nucleotide sequence: TGTGCCAGCAGCGACACTAGCGGAGGAAGCACAGATACGCAGTATTTT. This sequence encodes CASSDTSGGSTDTQYF.

There are a few counts of this clonotype. V is TRBV18 and J is TRBJ1-5; D not resolved. There are 13 residues in the CDR3. V was shortened by 1 base and J by 5 bases, with 6 bases between the two germline ends. Germline CDR1 KGHSH, CDR2 LQKENI. CDR3: CASSPQGDQPQHF. CDR3 in DNA: TGTGCCAGCTCACCACAGGGAGATCAGCCCCAGCATTTT. The full variable domain, with the rest looked up from reference TRBV18 and TRBJ1-5, is NAGVMQNPRHLVRRRGQEARLRCSPMKGHSHVYWYRQLPEEGLKFMVYLQKENIIDESGMPKERFSAEFPKEGPSILRIQQVVRGDSAAYFCASSPQGDQPQHFGDGTRLSIL.

V gene TRBV4-3 combines with J gene TRBJ2-5, with a possible D match to TRBD2 (5 bases). V lost 0 bases and J lost 3, with 14 bases in between. Per the germline V gene, CDR1 is LGHNA and CDR2 is YSLEER. CDR3 length equals 16 residues. This chain's CDR3 is CASSQDYSAPKETQYF. In DNA form, the CDR3 reads TGCGCCAGCAGCCAAGATTATAGCGCCCCTAAAGAGACCCAGTACTTC.